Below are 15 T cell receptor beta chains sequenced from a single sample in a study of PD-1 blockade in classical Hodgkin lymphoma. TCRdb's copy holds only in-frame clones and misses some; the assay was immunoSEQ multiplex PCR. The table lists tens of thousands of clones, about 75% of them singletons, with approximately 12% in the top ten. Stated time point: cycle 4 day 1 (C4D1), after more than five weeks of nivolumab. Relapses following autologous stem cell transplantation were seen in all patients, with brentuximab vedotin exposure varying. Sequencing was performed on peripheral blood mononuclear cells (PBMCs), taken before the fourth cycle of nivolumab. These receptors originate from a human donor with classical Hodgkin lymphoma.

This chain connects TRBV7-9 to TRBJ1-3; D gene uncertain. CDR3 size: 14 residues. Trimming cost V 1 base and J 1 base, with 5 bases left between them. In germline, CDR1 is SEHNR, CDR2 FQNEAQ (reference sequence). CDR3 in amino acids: CASSLVGSGNTIYF. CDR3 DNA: TGTGCCAGCAGCTTAGTAGGGTCTGGAAACACCATATATTTT.

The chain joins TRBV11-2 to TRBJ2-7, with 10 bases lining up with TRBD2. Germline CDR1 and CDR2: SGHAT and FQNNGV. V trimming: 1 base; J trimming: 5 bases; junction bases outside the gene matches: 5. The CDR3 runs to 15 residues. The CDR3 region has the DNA TGTGCCAGCAGCTTAGTCCCGCTAGCGGGAGACGAGCAGTACTTC. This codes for CASSLVPLAGDEQYF.

In nucleotides, the CDR3 is TGCGCCAGCAGCCAGCCGACAGTAAGAAACTATGGCTACACCTTC. This gives the protein CASSQPTVRNYGYTF. J is TRBJ1-2 and V is TRBV4-1; possibly TRBD1 for D (5 bases). Per the germline V gene, CDR1 is MGHRA and CDR2 is YSYEKL. Trimming took 3 bases from V and 2 from J, leaving 13 bases between them. The CDR3 has 15 amino acids.

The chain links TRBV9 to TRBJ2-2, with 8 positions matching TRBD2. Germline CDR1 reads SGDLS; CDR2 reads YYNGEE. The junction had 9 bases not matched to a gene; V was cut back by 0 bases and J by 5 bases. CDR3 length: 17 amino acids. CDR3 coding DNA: TGTGCCAGCAGCGTAGAGCAGCGGGAGTTTCTTACCGGGGAGCTGTTTTTT. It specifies CASSVEQREFLTGELFF.

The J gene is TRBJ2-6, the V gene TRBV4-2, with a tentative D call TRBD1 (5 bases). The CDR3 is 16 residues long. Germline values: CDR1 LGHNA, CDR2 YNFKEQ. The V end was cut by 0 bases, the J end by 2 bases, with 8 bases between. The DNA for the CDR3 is TGTGCCAGCAGCCAAGATCAGGGAACTGGGGCCAACGTCCTGACTTTC. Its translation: CASSQDQGTGANVLTF.

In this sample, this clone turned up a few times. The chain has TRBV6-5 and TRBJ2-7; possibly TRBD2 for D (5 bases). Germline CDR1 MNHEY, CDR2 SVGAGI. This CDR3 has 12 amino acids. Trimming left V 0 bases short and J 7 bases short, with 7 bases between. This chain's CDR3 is CASSYSTGEQYF. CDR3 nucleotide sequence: TGTGCCAGCAGTTACTCGACGGGGGAGCAGTACTTC.

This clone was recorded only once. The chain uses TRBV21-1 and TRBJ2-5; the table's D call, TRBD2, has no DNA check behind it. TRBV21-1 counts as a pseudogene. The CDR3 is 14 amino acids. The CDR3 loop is CASSKEGGQETQYF. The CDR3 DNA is TGTGCCAGCAGCAAAGAGGGAGGACAAGAGACCCAGTACTTC.

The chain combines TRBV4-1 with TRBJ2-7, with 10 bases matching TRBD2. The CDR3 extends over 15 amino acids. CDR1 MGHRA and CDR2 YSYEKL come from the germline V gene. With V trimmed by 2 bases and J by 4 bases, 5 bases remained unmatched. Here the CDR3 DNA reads TGCGCCAGCAGCCAAATAGGTAGCGGGAGGTACGAGCAGTACTTC. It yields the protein CASSQIGSGRYEQYF.

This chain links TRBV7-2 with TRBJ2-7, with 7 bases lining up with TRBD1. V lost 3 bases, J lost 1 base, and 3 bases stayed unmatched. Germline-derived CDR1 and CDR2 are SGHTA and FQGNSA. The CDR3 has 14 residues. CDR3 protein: CASSFRQGSYEQYF. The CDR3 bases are TGTGCCAGCAGCTTCAGACAGGGATCCTACGAGCAGTACTTC.

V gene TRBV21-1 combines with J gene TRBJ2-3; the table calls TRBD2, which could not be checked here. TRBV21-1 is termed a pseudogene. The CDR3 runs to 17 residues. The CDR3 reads CASPWAGVLPRTDTQYF. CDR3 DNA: TGTGCCAGCCCCTGGGCGGGAGTTTTGCCCCGCACAGATACGCAGTATTTT.

The CDR3 loop is CASSFEQGRYEKLFF. The CDR3, as DNA: TGTGCCAGCAGCTTCGAACAGGGACGATATGAAAAACTGTTTTTT. This chain uses TRBV7-2 with TRBJ1-4; D is perhaps TRBD1 (6 bases). The CDR3 runs 15 residues. The germline V and J ends were trimmed by 3 bases and 6 bases, with 14 bases remaining between them. Germline V gene lookup returns CDR1 SGHTA and CDR2 FQGNSA.

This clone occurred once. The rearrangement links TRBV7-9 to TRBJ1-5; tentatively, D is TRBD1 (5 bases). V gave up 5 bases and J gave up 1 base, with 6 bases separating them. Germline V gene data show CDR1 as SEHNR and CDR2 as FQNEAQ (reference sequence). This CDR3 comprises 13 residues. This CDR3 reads CASSRDSNQPQHF. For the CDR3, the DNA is TGTGCCAGCAGCCGGGACAGCAATCAGCCCCAGCATTTT.

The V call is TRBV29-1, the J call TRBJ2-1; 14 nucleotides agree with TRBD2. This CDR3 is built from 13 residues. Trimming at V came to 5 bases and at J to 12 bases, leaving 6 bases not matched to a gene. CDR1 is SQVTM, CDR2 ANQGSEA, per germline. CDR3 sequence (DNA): TGCAGCGTTCGACTAGCGGGAGGGCCTGCGCAGTTCTTC. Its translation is CSVRLAGGPAQFF.

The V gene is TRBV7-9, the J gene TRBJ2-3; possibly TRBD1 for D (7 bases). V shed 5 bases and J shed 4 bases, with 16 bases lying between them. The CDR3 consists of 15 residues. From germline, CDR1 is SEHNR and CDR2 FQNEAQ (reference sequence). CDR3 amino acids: CASSEKGGGADTQYF. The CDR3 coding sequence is TGTGCCAGCAGCGAAAAAGGGGGCGGGGCAGATACGCAGTATTTT. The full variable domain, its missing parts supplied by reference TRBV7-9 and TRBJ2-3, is DTGVSQNPRHKITKRGQNVTFRCDPISEHNRLYWYRQTLGQGPEFLTYFQNEAQLEKSRLLSDRFSAERPKGSFSTLEIQRTEQGDSAMYLCASSEKGGGADTQYFGPGTRLTVL.

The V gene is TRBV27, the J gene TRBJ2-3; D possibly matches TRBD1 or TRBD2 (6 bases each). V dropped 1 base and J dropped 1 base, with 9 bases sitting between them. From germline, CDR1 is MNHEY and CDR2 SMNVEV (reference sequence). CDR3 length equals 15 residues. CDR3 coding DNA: TGTGCCAGCAGTTTATATAGGGGGGGCACAGATACGCAGTATTTT. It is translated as CASSLYRGGTDTQYF.